The 24 T cell receptor beta chains below were found in one sample sequenced in a study of T cell repertoires in cytomegalovirus infection. What these receptors recognize is not known. TCRdb fed the reads into MiXCR, producing one record per CDR3 protein. Of 570,000 or so distinct CDR3 sequences in the sample, around 40% were seen once. The source material was cultured PBMCs, sampled from culture after CMV antigen stimulation. These receptors were obtained from a human donor in good health (CMV status not recorded). Some clones in this sample may be carry-over from other donors' samples.

This clonotype occurred many times. The rearrangement uses TRBV7-2 and TRBJ2-4; 8 bases line up with TRBD2. The V and J ends lost 1 base and 8 bases, in that order; junction bases with no gene match: 7. CDR1 SGHTA and CDR2 FQGNSA come from the germline V gene. The CDR3 extends over 15 amino acids. As DNA, the CDR3 is TGTGCCAGCAGCTTAGGCGGGGGGTGGGCAGACATTCAGTACTTC. Translation: CASSLGGGWADIQYF.

The J gene is TRBJ2-5, the V gene TRBV7-2; TRBD2 might be the D (6 bases). The V and J ends lost 5 bases and 1 base respectively, with 11 bases between them. CDR3 length: 14 amino acids. The germline V gene has CDR1 SGHTA and CDR2 FQGNSA. Written as DNA, the CDR3 is TGTGCCAGCAGCCCTAATAGCGGCCAAGAGACCCAGTACTTC. It is translated as CASSPNSGQETQYF. The full variable domain, completed using reference TRBV7-2 and TRBJ2-5, is GAGVSQSPSNKVTEKGKDVELRCDPISGHTALYWYRQSLGQGLEFLIYFQGNSAPDKSGLPSDRFSAERTGGSVSTLTIQRTQQEDSAVYLCASSPNSGQETQYFGPGTRLLVL.

The chain carries TRBV20-1 and TRBJ2-1, with 9 bases aligning to TRBD2. Trimming took 2 bases from V and 6 from J; bases not matched to a gene: 8. There are 15 residues in the CDR3. Germline assignment: CDR1 DFQATT and CDR2 SNEGSKA (reference sequence). The CDR3 DNA sequence: TGCAGTGCTAGAAAGCCGGGACTAGCATCCAATGAGCAGTTCTTC. Residues: CSARKPGLASNEQFF.

This rearrangement joins TRBV2 to TRBJ2-2; D perhaps matches TRBD1 (5 bases). The V end was cut by 8 bases, the J end by 3 bases, with 13 bases between. This CDR3 comprises 14 residues. CDR1 is SNHLY and CDR2 is FYNNEI in the germline V gene. This chain's CDR3 is CASLTEPYTGELFF. CDR3 nucleotides: TGTGCCAGCCTGACAGAGCCCTACACCGGGGAGCTGTTTTTT.

This chain joins TRBV12-3 or TRBV12-4 and TRBJ1-3; D is undetermined. The CDR3 covers 13 residues. V lost 2 bases and J 2 bases, leaving 4 bases between the germline ends. The CDR3 spells CASSLLPGNTIYF. CDR3 sequence (DNA): TGTGCCAGCAGTTTACTCCCTGGAAACACCATATATTTT.

The chain recombines TRBV6-2 or TRBV6-3 with TRBJ1-1; D possibly corresponds to TRBD1 (6 bases). The V gene lost 6 bases and the J gene lost 6 bases, with 11 bases spanning the gap. The CDR3 totals 12 residues. Per the germline V gene, CDR1 is MNHEY and CDR2 is SVGEGT. The CDR3 DNA is TGTGCCAGCAGGAGACAGGTCTCTGAAGCTTTCTTT. Protein product: CASRRQVSEAFF.

This rearrangement joins TRBV7-8 to TRBJ1-2, with 7 bases fitting TRBD1. The CDR3 loop spans 12 amino acids. Germline lookup yields CDR1 SGHVS and CDR2 FQNEAQ. V shed 6 bases, J shed 3 bases, and the junction held 1 base outside the gene matches. The CDR3 bases are TGTGCCAGCAGAGGACAGGACTATGGCTACACCTTC. Translating gives CASRGQDYGYTF.

This chain uses TRBV19 with TRBJ2-5; 12 bases line up with TRBD1. The CDR3 sequence is 14 residues long. Germline values: CDR1 LNHDA, CDR2 SQIVND (reference sequence). Losses at the gene ends were 9 bases for V and 4 bases for J; bases not matched to a gene: 6. CDR3 residues: CASRDRGRGETQYF. For the CDR3, the DNA is TGTGCCAGCCGGGACAGGGGGCGGGGAGAGACCCAGTACTTC.

The CDR3 nucleotides are TGTGCCAGCAGCTTAGCAGGCAGGGGCCCTCAGGGCTACACCTTC. This gives the protein CASSLAGRGPQGYTF. V usage is TRBV7-8 and J usage is TRBJ1-2, with D possibly TRBD1 on 6 matching bases. CDR3 size: 15 residues. Germline-derived CDR1 and CDR2 are SGHVS and FQNEAQ. The V end lost 0 bases, the J end lost 8 bases, and 16 bases lay between the germline ends.

The V gene is TRBV7-6, the J gene TRBJ2-7; D is possibly TRBD2 (6 bases). Germline V gene lookup returns CDR1 SGHVS and CDR2 FNYEAQ. This CDR3 comprises 16 residues. Trimming removed 1 base from V and 6 bases from J, with 19 bases in between. CDR3 in amino acids: CASSLGAGGVPCEQYF. The CDR3 nucleotides are TGTGCCAGCAGCTTAGGTGCCGGGGGAGTGCCCTGCGAGCAGTACTTC.

The V call is TRBV11-2, the J call TRBJ2-3; D uncertain. V was pared by 8 bases and J by 4 bases, with 10 bases between. Germline CDR1 SGHAT, CDR2 FQNNGV. The CDR3 runs 12 residues. The CDR3 sequence is CASGNPADTQYF. The CDR3 DNA reads as TGTGCCAGCGGCAATCCCGCAGATACGCAGTATTTT.

This clonotype occurred a few times. The rearrangement uses TRBV12-3 or TRBV12-4 and TRBJ2-1, with D tentatively TRBD2 (6 bases). This CDR3 has 13 residues. V was cut by 6 bases and J by 4 bases, with 10 bases left in between. The CDR3 DNA is TGTGCCAGCAGGCAGGGACTGTACAATGAGCAGTTCTTC. Its translation: CASRQGLYNEQFF.

The V gene is TRBV29-1, the J gene TRBJ1-1; D is possibly TRBD1 (5 bases). Trimming stripped 7 bases from V and 0 bases from J, with 9 bases between. The CDR3 loop spans 12 amino acids. In germline, CDR1 is SQVTM, CDR2 ANQGSEA. The CDR3: CSGRQMNTEAFF. The DNA for the CDR3 is TGCAGCGGCAGACAGATGAACACTGAAGCTTTCTTT.

This clonotype was seen many times. This sequence joins TRBV7-2 and TRBJ1-3; 8 bases map to TRBD1. CDR1 and CDR2 (germline): SGHTA, FQGNSA. After removal of 3 bases from V and 3 bases from J, the junction contained 10 bases not matched to a gene. CDR3 length equals 17 residues. CDR3 in amino acids: CASSLEQGAAGGNTIYF. The DNA for the CDR3 is TGTGCCAGCAGCTTGGAGCAGGGGGCAGCGGGTGGAAACACCATATATTTT.

V and J are TRBV4-1 and TRBJ1-4; D is unclear. Trimming removed 1 base from V and 7 bases from J, with 19 bases in between. Germline assignment: CDR1 MGHRA and CDR2 YSYEKL. CDR3 length equals 17 residues. The chain's CDR3 is CASSQGGSFLRSEKLFF. CDR3 DNA sequence: TGCGCCAGCAGCCAAGGTGGGTCCTTCCTCCGGAGTGAAAAACTGTTTTTT.

This chain uses TRBV11-2 with TRBJ2-2; a possible D gene is TRBD2 (5 bases). Germline V gene lookup returns CDR1 SGHAT and CDR2 FQNNGV. V lost 3 bases and J lost 4, with 12 bases in between. This CDR3 contains 15 residues. The CDR3 loop reads CASSFSRAVTGELFF. CDR3 nucleotide sequence: TGTGCCAGCAGCTTTTCGAGGGCAGTCACCGGGGAGCTGTTTTTT.

There are a few counts of this clonotype. The chain carries TRBV7-6 and TRBJ2-7; 16 nucleotides match TRBD2. Germline lookup yields CDR1 SGHVS and CDR2 FNYEAQ. The CDR3 is 18 amino acids. Germline trimming cut 4 bases from V and 5 bases from J; bases unmatched to any gene: 11. The CDR3 loop reads CASSSGPGTSGRANEQYF. In DNA form, the CDR3 reads TGTGCCAGCAGCTCGGGGCCCGGGACTAGCGGGAGGGCCAACGAGCAGTACTTC.

This clonotype has just a few counts. The chain recombines TRBV12-3 or TRBV12-4 with TRBJ1-5; possible D gene TRBD1, 5 bases. The V end was cut by 6 bases, the J end by 5 bases, with 20 bases between. The CDR3 totals 16 residues. The CDR3 protein is CASSVWAGTSDQPQHF. DNA of the CDR3: TGTGCCAGCAGCGTTTGGGCAGGGACCAGTGATCAGCCCCAGCATTTT.

The chain employs TRBV7-2 and TRBJ2-6; maybe TRBD2 (5 bases). The germline V gene has CDR1 SGHTA and CDR2 FQGNSA. The CDR3 contains 16 residues. Trimming cost V 2 bases and J 2 bases, with 10 bases left between them. The CDR3 region has the DNA TGTGCCAGCAGCTTACTTCGGGGTCCTGGGGCCAACGTCCTGACTTTC. It codes for CASSLLRGPGANVLTF. Together with reference TRBV7-2 and TRBJ2-6, the CDR3 gives the full variable domain: GAGVSQSPSNKVTEKGKDVELRCDPISGHTALYWYRQSLGQGLEFLIYFQGNSAPDKSGLPSDRFSAERTGGSVSTLTIQRTQQEDSAVYLCASSLLRGPGANVLTFGAGSRLTVL.

This chain connects TRBV10-3 to TRBJ2-7, with TRBD1 matching over 8 bases. This CDR3 is built from 16 residues. Germline CDR1 reads ENHRY; CDR2 reads SYGVKD. J gave up 2 bases and V 2 bases, and 8 bases lay outside the gene matches. The CDR3 bases are TGTGCCATCAGTGAGACCCCGGACAGGGACACCTACGAGCAGTACTTC. Residues: CAISETPDRDTYEQYF.

The CDR3 reads CASSQPTWLEQYF. The DNA for the CDR3 is TGTGCCAGCAGCCAGCCAACATGGCTCGAGCAGTACTTC. The chain is built from TRBV7-2 and TRBJ2-7; D gene uncertain. The germline V gene has CDR1 SGHTA and CDR2 FQGNSA. V was pared by 5 bases and J by 6 bases, with 14 bases between. CDR3 length: 13 amino acids.

This chain uses TRBV15 with TRBJ2-1; D may match TRBD1 or TRBD2 (5 bases each). The CDR3 covers 16 residues. Trimming pared 1 base from V and 6 bases from J, leaving 16 bases between. Looked up from germline, CDR1 is LNHNV and CDR2 is YYDKDF (reference sequence). For the CDR3, the DNA is TGTGCCACCAGCAGAGTGATGGGGCCCCGGGGCAATGAGCAGTTCTTC. It translates to CATSRVMGPRGNEQFF.

DNA for the CDR3: TGCAGCGTTGATCTGGGACGGGATACGCAGTATTTT. Encoded protein: CSVDLGRDTQYF. V and J are TRBV29-1 and TRBJ2-3; D is perhaps TRBD1 or TRBD2 (5 bases each). CDR3 length: 12 amino acids. Germline CDR1 and CDR2: SQVTM and ANQGSEA. V lost 3 bases, J lost 6 bases, and 10 bases lay in between.

The chain has TRBV6-6 and TRBJ1-5; 7 bases align to TRBD1. From germline, CDR1 is MNHNY and CDR2 SVGAGI (reference sequence). The CDR3 contains 13 residues. V dropped 5 bases and J dropped 5; count of bases not matched to a gene: 3. Here the CDR3 DNA reads TGTGCCAGCAGTACAGGGGCGGATCAGCCCCAGCATTTT. Amino acids: CASSTGADQPQHF.